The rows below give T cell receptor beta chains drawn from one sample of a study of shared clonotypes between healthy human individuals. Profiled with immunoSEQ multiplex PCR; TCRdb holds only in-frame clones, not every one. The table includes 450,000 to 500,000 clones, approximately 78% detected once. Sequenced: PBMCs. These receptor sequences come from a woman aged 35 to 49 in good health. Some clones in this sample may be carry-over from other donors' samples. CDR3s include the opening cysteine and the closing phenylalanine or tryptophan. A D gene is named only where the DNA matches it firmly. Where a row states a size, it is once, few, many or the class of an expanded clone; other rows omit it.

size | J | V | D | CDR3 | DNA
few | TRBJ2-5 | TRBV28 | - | CASSPQGCQETQYF | TGTGCCAGCAGCCCCCAGGGTTGCCAAGAGACCCAGTACTTC
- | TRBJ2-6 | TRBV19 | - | CASSIRAGTGANVLTF | TGTGCCAGTAGTATTAGGGCAGGGACTGGGGCCAACGTCCTGACTTTC
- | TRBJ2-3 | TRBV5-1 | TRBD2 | CASSPLAGGGGDTQYF | TGCGCCAGCAGCCCCCTAGCGGGAGGGGGAGGAGATACGCAGTATTTT
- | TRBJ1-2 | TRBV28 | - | CASSLSYYGYTF | TGTGCCAGCAGTTTGAGTTACTATGGCTACACCTTC
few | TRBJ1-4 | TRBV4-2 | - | CASSQDLNSWGGTNEKLFF | TGTGCCAGCAGCCAAGATCTTAATTCGTGGGGTGGGACTAATGAAAAACTGTTTTTT
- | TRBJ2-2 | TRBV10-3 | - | CAIKGRAETGELFF | TGTGCCATCAAGGGAAGGGCGGAAACCGGGGAGCTGTTTTTT
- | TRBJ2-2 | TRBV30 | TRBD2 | CAWARGLAGGRWTGELFF | TGTGCCTGGGCCCGGGGACTAGCGGGAGGGAGGTGGACCGGGGAGCTGTTTTTT
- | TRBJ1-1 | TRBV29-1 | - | CSAPKFGNTEAFF | TGCAGCGCCCCGAAGTTCGGTAACACTGAAGCTTTCTTT
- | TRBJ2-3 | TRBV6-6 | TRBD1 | CASSYGTGVTDTQYF | TGTGCCAGCAGTTACGGGACAGGGGTCACAGATACGCAGTATTTT
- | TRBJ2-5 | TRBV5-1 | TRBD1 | CASSLMDRLGETQYF | TGCGCCAGCAGCTTAATGGACAGGTTGGGAGAGACCCAGTACTTC
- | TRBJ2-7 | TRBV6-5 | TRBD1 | CASSYSMTGKGEQYF | TGTGCCAGCAGTTACTCGATGACAGGGAAGGGCGAGCAGTACTTC
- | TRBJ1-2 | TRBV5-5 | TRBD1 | CASSVPGTGREGYTF | TGTGCCAGCAGCGTGCCAGGGACAGGGAGGGAAGGCTACACCTTC
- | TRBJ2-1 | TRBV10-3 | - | CAISEWRGNYNEQFF | TGTGCCATCAGTGAATGGCGGGGAAACTACAATGAGCAGTTCTTC
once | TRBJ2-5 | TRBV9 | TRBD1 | CASSRTGGGETQYF | TGTGCCAGCAGCAGGACAGGGGGAGGGGAGACCCAGTACTTC
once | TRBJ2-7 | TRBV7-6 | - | CASSLGAGIGYEQYF | TGTGCCAGCAGCTTAGGGGCAGGGATCGGCTACGAGCAGTACTTC
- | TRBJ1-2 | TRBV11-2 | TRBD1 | CASSFGQGLHYGYTF | TGTGCCAGCAGCTTCGGACAGGGCCTACACTATGGCTACACCTTC
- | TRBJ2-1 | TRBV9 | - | CASSVVGGSYNEQFF | TGTGCCAGCAGCGTAGTTGGGGGATCCTACAATGAGCAGTTCTTC
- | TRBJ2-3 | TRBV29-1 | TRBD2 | CSVKLRLAGVTDTQYF | TGCAGCGTCAAGTTACGACTAGCGGGAGTCACAGATACGCAGTATTTT
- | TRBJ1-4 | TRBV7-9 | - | CASSFNTSGEKLFF | TGTGCCAGCAGCTTTAACACAAGCGGGGAAAAACTGTTTTTT
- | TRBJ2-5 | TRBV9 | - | CASSVGFYHLQETQYF | TGTGCCAGCAGCGTAGGTTTTTACCACCTGCAAGAGACCCAGTACTTC
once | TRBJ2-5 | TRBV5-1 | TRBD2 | CASSLSASGEETQYF | TGCGCCAGCAGCTTGTCGGCTAGCGGGGAAGAGACCCAGTACTTC
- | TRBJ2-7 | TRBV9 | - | CASSVDPGVELEQYF | TGTGCCAGCAGCGTAGATCCAGGAGTCGAACTCGAGCAGTACTTC
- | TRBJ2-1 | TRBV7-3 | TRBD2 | CASSFGLGNEQFF | TGTGCCAGCAGCTTCGGACTAGGCAATGAGCAGTTCTTC
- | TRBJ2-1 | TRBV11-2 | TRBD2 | CASSLVSAGGPDEQFF | TGTGCCAGCAGCTTAGTTTCGGCGGGAGGGCCGGATGAGCAGTTCTTC
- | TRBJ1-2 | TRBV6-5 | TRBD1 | CASSGTGGNGYTF | TGTGCCAGCAGCGGGACAGGGGGAAATGGCTACACCTTC
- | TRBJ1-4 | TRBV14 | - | CASSQTRNGKLFF | TGTGCCAGCAGCCAGACAAGAAACGGTAAACTGTTTTTT
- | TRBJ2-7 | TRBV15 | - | CATSRDVEGSYEQYF | TGTGCCACCAGCAGAGATGTTGAGGGCTCCTACGAGCAGTACTTC
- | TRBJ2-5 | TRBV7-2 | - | CASSLQGWETQYF | TGTGCCAGCAGCTTACAGGGATGGGAGACCCAGTACTTC
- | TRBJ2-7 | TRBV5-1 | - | CASSHEGAYEQYF | TGCGCCAGCTCACACGAAGGGGCCTACGAGCAGTACTTC
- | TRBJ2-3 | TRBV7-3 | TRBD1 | CASSPPQGDTQYF | TGTGCCAGCAGCCCACCACAGGGGGATACGCAGTATTTT
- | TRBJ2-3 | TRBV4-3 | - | CASSQDPYTDTQYF | TGCGCCAGCAGCCAAGATCCCTACACAGATACGCAGTATTTT
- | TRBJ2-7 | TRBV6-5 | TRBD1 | CASSGRQGAYEQYF | TGTGCCAGCTCGGGTAGACAGGGTGCCTACGAGCAGTACTTC
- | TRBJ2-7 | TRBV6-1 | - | CASSRDHSYEQYF | TGTGCCAGCAGCCGGGACCACTCCTACGAGCAGTACTTC
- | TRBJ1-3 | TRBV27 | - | CASSFDPGNTIYF | TGTGCCAGCAGTTTCGATCCTGGAAACACCATATATTTT
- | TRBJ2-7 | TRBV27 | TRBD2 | CASSLSSGSTYEQYF | TGTGCCAGCAGTTTATCTAGCGGGAGTACGTACGAGCAGTACTTC
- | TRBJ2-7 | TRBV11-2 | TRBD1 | CASSTGQVSYEQYF | TGTGCCAGCAGTACCGGACAGGTATCCTACGAGCAGTACTTC
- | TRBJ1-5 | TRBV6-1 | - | CASSGRGSNQPQHF | TGTGCCAGCAGTGGCAGGGGTAGCAATCAGCCCCAGCATTTT
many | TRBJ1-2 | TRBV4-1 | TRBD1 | CASSLRTGDNYGYTF | TGCGCCAGCAGCCTCCGGACAGGGGATAACTATGGCTACACCTTC
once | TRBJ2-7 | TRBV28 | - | CASRQTGATYEQYF | TGTGCCAGCAGACAGACAGGCGCTACCTACGAGCAGTACTTC
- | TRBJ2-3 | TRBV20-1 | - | CSASEGDTQYF | TGCAGTGCTAGTGAAGGAGATACGCAGTATTTT
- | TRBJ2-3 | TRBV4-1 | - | CASSQELSVGDTQYF | TGCGCCAGCAGCCAAGAGCTCAGCGTGGGAGATACGCAGTATTTT
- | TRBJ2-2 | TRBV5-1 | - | CASSNTEGWSGELFF | TGCGCCAGCAGCAACACAGAGGGTTGGTCCGGGGAGCTGTTTTTT
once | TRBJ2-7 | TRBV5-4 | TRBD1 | CASSLAPGGIYEQYF | TGTGCCAGCAGCTTGGCTCCAGGGGGCATTTACGAGCAGTACTTC
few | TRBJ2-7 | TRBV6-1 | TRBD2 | CASSEAWTSGIRYEQYF | TGTGCCAGCAGTGAAGCTTGGACTAGCGGGATTCGCTACGAGCAGTACTTC
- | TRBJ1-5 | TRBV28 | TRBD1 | CASKSGPGQGGNQPQHF | TGTGCCAGCAAATCCGGGCCGGGACAGGGGGGGAATCAGCCCCAGCATTTT
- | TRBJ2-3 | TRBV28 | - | CASSPRRDLDTQYF | TGTGCCAGCAGTCCCCGGCGGGACCTAGATACGCAGTATTTT
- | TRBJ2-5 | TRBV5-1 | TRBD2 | CASSLGLAGGRGYQETQYF | TGCGCCAGCAGCTTAGGACTAGCGGGAGGGCGGGGTTACCAAGAGACCCAGTACTTC
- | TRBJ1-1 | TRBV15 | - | CATSPGLGAFF | TGTGCCACCAGCCCCGGGTTGGGAGCTTTCTTT
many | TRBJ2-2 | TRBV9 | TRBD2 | CASSVAIGLAGNTGELFF | TGTGCCAGCAGCGTAGCTATCGGACTAGCGGGGAACACCGGGGAGCTGTTTTTT
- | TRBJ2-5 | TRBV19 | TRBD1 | CASRGGAETQYF | TGTGCCAGTAGAGGGGGCGCGGAGACCCAGTACTTC
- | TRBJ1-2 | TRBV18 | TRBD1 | CASSRTGTSRFRYTF | TGTGCCAGCTCACGGACAGGGACTAGTAGGTTCCGCTACACCTTC